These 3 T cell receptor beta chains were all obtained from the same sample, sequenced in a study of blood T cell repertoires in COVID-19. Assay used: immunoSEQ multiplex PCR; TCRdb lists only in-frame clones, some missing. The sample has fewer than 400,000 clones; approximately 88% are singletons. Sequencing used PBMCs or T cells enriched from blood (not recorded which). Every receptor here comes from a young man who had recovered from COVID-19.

CDR3 sequence reads: CASLRNTEAFF. The CDR3 DNA reads as TGTGCCAGCCTCAGGAACACTGAAGCTTTCTTT. The rearrangement uses TRBV28 and TRBJ1-1; D remains ambiguous. From germline, CDR1 is MDHEN and CDR2 SYDVKM. The CDR3 sequence is 11 residues long. V was clipped by 8 bases and J by 1 base, with 5 bases between them.

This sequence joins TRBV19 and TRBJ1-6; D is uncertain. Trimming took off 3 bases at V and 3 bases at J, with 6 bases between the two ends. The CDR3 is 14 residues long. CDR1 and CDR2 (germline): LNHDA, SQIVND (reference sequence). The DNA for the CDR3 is TGTGCCAGTAGTATGCGGGTCTATAATTCACCCCTCCACTTT. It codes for CASSMRVYNSPLHF.

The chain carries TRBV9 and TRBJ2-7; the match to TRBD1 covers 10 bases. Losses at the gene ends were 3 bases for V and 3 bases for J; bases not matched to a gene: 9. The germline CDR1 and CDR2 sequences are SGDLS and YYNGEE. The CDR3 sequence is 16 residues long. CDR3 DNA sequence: TGTGCCAGCAGCGGAGGCCCAGGACAGGGGGGCTACGAGCAGTACTTC. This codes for CASSGGPGQGGYEQYF. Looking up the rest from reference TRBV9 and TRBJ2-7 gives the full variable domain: DSGVTQTPKHLITATGQRVTLRCSPRSGDLSVYWYQQSLDQGLQFLIQYYNGEERAKGNILERFSAQQFPDLHSELNLSSLELGDSALYFCASSGGPGQGGYEQYFGPGTRLTVT.